This T cell receptor beta chain was sequenced for a study of shared clonotypes between healthy human individuals. Study-wide results and caveats: Clonotypes that were shared across a few donors made up 4.5% to 5% of naive CD4 clonotypes.

Trimming took 0 bases from V and 5 from J; bases not matched to a gene: 10. Germline V gene lookup returns CDR1 MGHRA and CDR2 YSYEKL. The CDR3 length is 17 residues. Regarding this clone: Antigen: not known.

Deep-level running was used for the assay. Some clones are missing from TCRdb's copy, which holds only in-frame ones; the method was immunoSEQ multiplex PCR. Of almost 700,000 clones detected, 90% to 95% appear once; the ten largest clones hold nearly 25%. In the naive CD8 group, cells lacked CD45RO and were positively selected for CCR7, so terminally differentiated effector memory CD45RA+ cells were left out. The study drew its donors from healthy HIV-negative adults without recent acute infections or vaccinations. Source material: naive CD8+ T cells sorted from blood. The receptor was derived from a man aged 30-40 years in good health. The chain carries TRBV4-1 and TRBJ2-1, with 7 nucleotides matching TRBD2. The CDR3 coding sequence is TGCGCCAGCAGCCAAGAGATCTGGACTAGGCCAAACAATGAGCAGTTCTTC. It codes for CASSQEIWTRPNNEQFF.